This T cell receptor (beta chain) stems from a study of CD8 T cells in ankylosing spondylitis. This clonotype was seen only a few times. In TCRdb, the 5' RACE reads were re-called with MiXCR into one record per CDR3 protein. This table holds 230,000 or so distinct CDR3 sequences, more than 15% found once. The CDR3 has 11 amino acids. Trimming stripped 1 base from V and 4 bases from J, with 3 bases between. From germline, CDR1 is DFQATT and CDR2 SNEGSKA (reference sequence). The receptor was isolated from a male donor with ankylosing spondylitis or in good health (not recorded which). This rearrangement joins TRBV20-1 to TRBJ2-3; unclear D gene. The material sequenced was blood, either unsorted or a sorted T cell fraction (not recorded which). The CDR3 DNA is TGCAGTGCTAGAGCCTCAGATACGCAGTATTTT. Translated: CSARASDTQYF.